This TCR beta chain was documented in a study of T cell repertoires in cytomegalovirus infection. Study-level background: Both a matching HLA type and CMV infection were indicated by public TCR beta signatures. Findings and caveats of the study: There were carriers of CMV plus the relevant HLA, and cumulative public TCR beta family frequency identified them. Ex vivo, HLA-C-restricted CMV-specific TCR beta clonotypes prevailed over the rest of the response.

TCRdb reprocessed the reads via MiXCR and lists one record per CDR3 protein. This sample has 400,000 or so distinct CDR3 sequences; under 40% occur once, and the top ten carry roughly 15%. Germline V gene lookup returns CDR1 SGHDN and CDR2 FVKESK. Germline trimming cut 2 bases from V and 4 bases from J; bases unmatched to any gene: 2. This CDR3 region has 15 residues. Comments on this clonotype: Its antigen is unidentified.

The sequenced material came from PBMCs. The chain joins TRBV14 to TRBJ2-1; 10 bases map to TRBD2. The receptor comes from a human donor in good health (CMV status not recorded). Some clones in this sample may be carry-over from other donors' samples. The CDR3 spells CASSQSAGGYNEQFF. Written as DNA, the CDR3 is TGTGCCAGCAGCCAATCAGCGGGGGGGTACAATGAGCAGTTCTTC.